The 3 T cell receptor beta chains below all came from one sample that was sequenced in a study of T cell responses to AZD1222 COVID-19 vaccine. Profiled with immunoSEQ multiplex PCR; TCRdb holds only in-frame clones, not every one. The sample has approximately 190,000 clones; over 70% are singletons. The sample was peripheral blood, taken on day 0 of MenACWY control vaccination. The receptors here all came from an adult in good health.

The genes are TRBV29-1 and TRBJ2-7, with TRBD2 identical over 12 bases. The germline gives CDR1 SQVTM, CDR2 ANQGSEA. This CDR3 spans 16 amino acids. The V gene end was trimmed by 6 bases and the J gene end by 2 bases; junction bases not matched to a gene: 11. The CDR3 region is CSVGLTASGRAYEQYF. DNA of the CDR3: TGCAGCGTGGGGTTGACGGCTAGCGGGAGGGCCTACGAGCAGTACTTC.

The chain recombines TRBV7-9 with TRBJ1-1; 9 bases are shared with TRBD1. The germline V gene has CDR1 SEHNR and CDR2 FQNEAQ (reference sequence). The CDR3 length is 15 residues. V was pared by 5 bases and J by 4 bases, with 8 bases of the junction left unmatched. The CDR3 nucleotides are TGTGCCAGCAGCCCACGACCGACAGGGGGCACTGAAGCTTTCTTT. It yields the protein CASSPRPTGGTEAFF.

The chain recombines TRBV28 with TRBJ1-6; 7 bases match TRBD1. V gave up 7 bases and J gave up 7 bases; unmatched junction bases: 7. Germline V lookup: CDR1 MDHEN, CDR2 SYDVKM. The CDR3 loop spans 14 amino acids. For the CDR3, the DNA is TGTGCCAGCAATTACAGGGGTGGGAATTCACCCCTCCACTTT. It yields the protein CASNYRGGNSPLHF.